Given below is one T cell receptor (beta chain) in context. Its antigen is currently unknown. These data belong to a study of OX40 agonist ivuxolimab in advanced cancers. Study-level background: Patient treatment consisted of intravenous ivuxolimab administration every 2 weeks at 0.01 to 10 mg/kg. Patients treated during dose escalation were battling hepatocellular carcinoma, melanoma, renal cell or head and neck cancer. Overall study results and limits: Low levels of normalized T-cell clonal expansion also appeared in some nonresponders. Average numbers of expanded clones were greater in CD8+ T cells than in CD4+.

The data were produced by immunoSEQ multiplex PCR, yet TCRdb's version contains in-frame clones alone and is incomplete. The sample lists 35,000 to 40,000 clones, approximately 80% occurring once. Losses at the gene ends were 2 bases for V and 10 bases for J; bases not matched to a gene: 9. The germline gives CDR1 SNHLY, CDR2 FYNNEI. The CDR3 consists of 15 residues. The chain recombines TRBV2 with TRBJ1-5, with TRBD1 matching 9 bases. The sequence was collected from an adult with an advanced solid tumor such as melanoma, head and neck, liver or kidney cancer. The sample in question was CD4+ or CD8+ T cells sorted from blood, obtained in a trial of the OX40 agonist ivuxolimab. The CDR3, as DNA: TGTGCCAGCAGTGAAACAGGGGGCCTTCAAAAACCCCAGCATTTT. This codes for CASSETGGLQKPQHF.